This T cell receptor (beta chain) was documented in a study of CD8+CD57+ T cells in acquired aplastic anemia. The overall study: Sorted CD4+ and CD8+ cells yielded DNA averaging around 3.2 ug. Findings and caveats of the study: CD8+ Simpson's diversity showed no significant patient-control difference. Patients and controls shared twenty-nine CD8+ CDR3 sequences, highly expressed in patients.

The V and J ends lost 2 bases and 0 bases respectively, with 7 bases between them. The CDR3 consists of 14 residues. TCR beta VDJ and CDR3 profiling used genomic DNA as template. TCRdb passed the reads through MiXCR, listing each CDR3 protein once. The sample has around 170,000 distinct CDR3 sequences, under 55% seen once. Selection for sequencing was limited to patients who had shown CD8+CD57+ cell expansion by flow cytometry. The study sampled blood from patients who had received no therapy. With regard to this clonotype: Its cognate antigen is unknown.

This TCR came from a human donor with aplastic anemia. The chain couples TRBV12-3 or TRBV12-4 to TRBJ1-1; D is uncertain. Sequencing was performed on sorted CD4+, CD8+, or CD8+CD57+ T cells (not recorded which) from PBMCs. The CDR3 loop is CASSLSQMNTEAFF. The DNA of the CDR3 is TGTGCCAGCAGTTTATCTCAGATGAACACTGAAGCTTTCTTT.